One and the same sample provided the 27 T cell receptor beta chains below, sequenced in a study of CD8 T cells in Susac syndrome. RNA in amounts of roughly 0.5 to 1 ug was reverse transcribed with random hexamers. TCRdb re-called the immunoSEQ multiplex PCR reads through MiXCR, storing one row per CDR3 protein. The table has more than 150,000 distinct CDR3 sequences, roughly 95% seen once. Sequencing input: CD4+ T cells from PBMCs. These receptors originate from a human donor with Susac syndrome.

The V call is TRBV12-3 or TRBV12-4, the J call TRBJ2-2; D tentatively fits TRBD1 or TRBD2 (5 bases each). The CDR3 has 12 residues. Trimming took off 3 bases at V and 8 bases at J, with 7 bases between the two ends. The CDR3, as DNA: TGTGCCAGCAGTTTCGGGGCTGGGGAGCTGTTTTTT. It translates to CASSFGAGELFF.

V usage is TRBV5-1 and J usage is TRBJ2-7, with D perhaps TRBD1 (7 bases). Trimming cost V 4 bases and J 2 bases, with 16 bases left between them. Germline lookup yields CDR1 SGHRS and CDR2 YFSETQ. The CDR3 contains 15 residues. The CDR3, as DNA: TGCGCCAGCAGCCGGGGAGGAACAGGGGCCTACGAGCAGTACTTC. Protein sequence: CASSRGGTGAYEQYF.

The chain couples TRBV27 to TRBJ1-5, with a possible D match to TRBD1 (5 bases). Per germline, CDR1 MNHEY and CDR2 SMNVEV (reference sequence). With 6 bases removed from V and 4 bases from J, the gap between germline ends came to 13 bases. This CDR3 spans 14 amino acids. CDR3 amino acids: CASRYQGRNQPQHF. The CDR3 nucleotides are TGTGCCAGCAGATACCAGGGCCGTAATCAGCCCCAGCATTTT.

In DNA, the CDR3 is TGTGCCAGCAGTCCCCAAATTAACTATGGCTACACCTTC. This encodes CASSPQINYGYTF. The rearrangement joins TRBV12-3 or TRBV12-4 to TRBJ1-2; no clear D. Trimming left V 5 bases short and J 1 base short, with 8 bases between. There are 13 residues in the CDR3.

This clonotype was detected once. Written as DNA, the CDR3 is TGTGCCAGCTCACCAGGTCCGCGGGAGGCAACCATCTATGGCTACACCTTC. Translated: CASSPGPREATIYGYTF. J is TRBJ1-2 and V is TRBV18; unclear D gene. Trimming removed 2 bases at V and 4 bases at J, with 20 bases between. Per germline, CDR1 KGHSH and CDR2 LQKENI. The CDR3 runs to 17 residues.

This clonotype has a single count. The J gene is TRBJ1-5, the V gene TRBV6-1, with D uncertain. Trimming removed 6 bases from V and 6 bases from J, with 12 bases in between. The CDR3 consists of 13 residues. Germline V CDR1 and CDR2: MNHNS, SASEGT. The CDR3 is CASRGTLPQPQHF. DNA for the CDR3: TGTGCCAGCAGAGGCACTCTGCCTCAGCCCCAGCATTTT.

This CDR3 is CASSDRTHRDTQYF. CDR3 coding DNA: TGTGCCAGCAGTGACCGGACACACAGGGATACGCAGTATTTT. The J gene is TRBJ2-3, the V gene TRBV2; D perhaps matches TRBD1 (5 bases). The CDR3 runs to 14 residues. V dropped 3 bases and J dropped 6 bases, with 13 bases sitting between them. The germline V gene has CDR1 SNHLY and CDR2 FYNNEI.

J is TRBJ1-2 and V is TRBV15; tentatively, D is TRBD1 (5 bases). There are 13 residues in the CDR3. Trimming cost V 3 bases and J 4 bases, with 9 bases left between them. Germline values: CDR1 LNHNV, CDR2 YYDKDF (reference sequence). The CDR3 coding sequence is TGTGCCACCAGCAGGGCAGGGCGCTATGGCTACACCTTC. The encoded protein is CATSRAGRYGYTF. Drawing the rest from reference TRBV15 and TRBJ1-2, the complete variable domain is DAMVIQNPRYQVTQFGKPVTLSCSQTLNHNVMYWYQQKSSQAPKLLFHYYDKDFNNEADTPDNFQSRRPNTSFCFLDIRSPGLGDTAMYLCATSRAGRYGYTFGSGTRLTVV.

V and J are TRBV5-4 and TRBJ1-2; a possible D gene is TRBD1 (6 bases). The CDR3 totals 13 residues. Germline values: CDR1 SGHNT, CDR2 YYREEE (reference sequence). V was trimmed by 0 bases and J by 8 bases, leaving 11 bases between them. The CDR3 DNA sequence: TGTGCCAGCAGCTTGGAAGGGGGTGAAGGCTACACCTTC. This codes for CASSLEGGEGYTF.

The chain combines TRBV25-1 with TRBJ1-2, with 7 bases matching TRBD1. V shed 2 bases and J 8 bases; nucleotides not matched to a gene: 11. The CDR3 has 15 residues. Germline V gene sequence: CDR1 MGHDK, CDR2 SYGVNS. The DNA for the CDR3 is TGTGCCAGCAGTGAACTCAGGGGGAATGGTCGGGGCTACACCTTC. It yields the protein CASSELRGNGRGYTF.

The gene calls are TRBV27 and TRBJ1-1, with a possible D match to TRBD1 (6 bases). Germline CDR1 MNHEY, CDR2 SMNVEV (reference sequence). The ends were cut back, 2 bases at V and 4 bases at J, with 8 bases in the middle. This CDR3 region has 13 residues. The CDR3 region has the DNA TGTGCCAGCAGTTTAGGACAGCGCACTGAAGCTTTCTTT. Translating gives CASSLGQRTEAFF.

This chain joins TRBV15 and TRBJ1-2; D gene uncertain. The CDR3 spans 14 residues. Per the germline V gene, CDR1 is LNHNV and CDR2 is YYDKDF (reference sequence). V was cut by 8 bases and J by 4 bases, with 17 bases left in between. The CDR3 DNA sequence: TGTGCCACCGGGCAAGGACGAGGAATCTATGGCTACACCTTC. Its translation is CATGQGRGIYGYTF.

The chain uses TRBV20-1 and TRBJ1-6; D uncertain. Germline V gene lookup returns CDR1 DFQATT and CDR2 SNEGSKA (reference sequence). The CDR3 runs to 13 residues. Deletions cut 3 bases from V and 3 bases from J, with 6 bases between. The CDR3 region has the DNA TGCAGTGCTAGGAAGGGCTATAATTCACCCCTCCACTTT. Amino acids: CSARKGYNSPLHF.

The chain recombines TRBV5-1 with TRBJ2-6; no reliable D call. This CDR3 contains 15 residues. The V gene lost 2 bases and the J gene lost 1 base, with 7 bases spanning the gap. CDR1 is SGHRS and CDR2 is YFSETQ in the germline V gene. CDR3 region: CASSFPRSGANVLTF. CDR3 sequence (DNA): TGCGCCAGCAGCTTCCCCCGGTCTGGGGCCAACGTCCTGACTTTC.

This sequence joins TRBV5-1 and TRBJ2-7; 9 bases are a match to TRBD1. Germline CDR1 SGHRS, CDR2 YFSETQ. The CDR3 length is 16 residues. Unmatched junction bases numbered 7, after V lost 3 bases and J lost 0 bases. The DNA for the CDR3 is TGCGCCAGCAGCTCGACAGGGGGGGAATCCTCCTACGAGCAGTACTTC. It encodes CASSSTGGESSYEQYF.

This chain links TRBV20-1 with TRBJ1-2, with D tentatively TRBD1 (6 bases). The CDR3 contains 11 residues. Germline V gene sequence: CDR1 DFQATT, CDR2 SNEGSKA (reference sequence). The V end was cut by 5 bases, the J end by 6 bases, with 10 bases between. As DNA, the CDR3 is TGCAGTGCTTCACAGGGAGATGGCTACACCTTC. It codes for CSASQGDGYTF.

This clonotype has only one observation. The V gene is TRBV2, the J gene TRBJ1-5; D is uncertain. CDR1 SNHLY and CDR2 FYNNEI come from the germline V gene. Trimming took off 6 bases at V and 2 bases at J, with 14 bases between the two ends. This CDR3 comprises 15 residues. CDR3: CASSFDAGGNQPQHF. CDR3 DNA: TGTGCCAGCAGCTTCGACGCCGGGGGCAATCAGCCCCAGCATTTT.

The rearrangement uses TRBV29-1 and TRBJ1-1; no reliable D call. CDR1 and CDR2 (germline): SQVTM, ANQGSEA. CDR3 length: 12 amino acids. Trimming pared 5 bases from V and 2 bases from J, leaving 9 bases between. The DNA for the CDR3 is TGCAGCGTTTCCAGGCCCAACACTGAAGCTTTCTTT. As protein: CSVSRPNTEAFF. The whole variable domain, filled in from reference TRBV29-1 and TRBJ1-1, reads SAVISQKPSRDICQRGTSLTIQCQVDSQVTMMFWYRQQPGQSLTLIATANQGSEATYESGFVIDKFPISRPNLTFSTLTVSNMSPEDSSIYLCSVSRPNTEAFFGQGTRLTVV.

The chain couples TRBV29-1 to TRBJ2-1; D call uncertain. Trimming left V 3 bases short and J 7 bases short, with 10 bases between. CDR1 SQVTM and CDR2 ANQGSEA come from the germline V gene. The CDR3 runs 12 residues. Written as DNA, the CDR3 is TGCAGCGTTGACAGGCTGGGGAATGAGCAGTTCTTC. It codes for CSVDRLGNEQFF.

In DNA form, the CDR3 reads TGCGCCAGCAGCCAAGGAGTGGGAAGTTTGTCGGCCAAAAACATTCAGTACTTC. Its protein is CASSQGVGSLSAKNIQYF. The chain carries TRBV4-1 and TRBJ2-4; D remains ambiguous. V lost 1 base and J lost 1, with 17 bases in between. CDR3 length equals 18 residues. Germline V gene lookup returns CDR1 MGHRA and CDR2 YSYEKL.

The chain couples TRBV28 to TRBJ2-7, with D unclear. V lost 3 bases to trimming and J lost 2 bases, with 8 bases between them. The germline gives CDR1 MDHEN, CDR2 SYDVKM. This CDR3 is built from 13 residues. The CDR3 protein is CASSFGITYEQYF. The CDR3 nucleotides are TGTGCCAGCAGTTTTGGGATAACCTACGAGCAGTACTTC. Together with reference TRBV28 and TRBJ2-7, the CDR3 gives the full variable domain: DVKVTQSSRYLVKRTGEKVFLECVQDMDHENMFWYRQDPGLGLRLIYFSYDVKMKEKGDIPEGYSVSREKKERFSLILESASTNQTSMYLCASSFGITYEQYFGPGTRLTVT.

The gene calls are TRBV5-1 and TRBJ1-2; possibly TRBD1 for D (5 bases). Germline CDR1 is SGHRS and CDR2 is YFSETQ. The CDR3 consists of 14 residues. Trimming took off 3 bases at V and 6 bases at J, with 15 bases between the two ends. CDR3 protein: CASSSYQGGDGYTF. The CDR3 DNA sequence: TGCGCCAGCAGCTCATATCAGGGAGGGGATGGCTACACCTTC.

The gene calls are TRBV4-1 and TRBJ2-7, with D possibly TRBD1 on 7 matching bases. Trimming cost V 3 bases and J 4 bases, with 16 bases left between them. The germline V gene encodes CDR1 MGHRA and CDR2 YSYEKL. CDR3 length equals 15 residues. This CDR3 is CASSQIRDSGYEQYF. CDR3 sequence (DNA): TGCGCCAGCAGCCAGATCCGGGACAGCGGGTACGAGCAGTACTTC.

The chain uses TRBV27 and TRBJ1-5; unclear D gene. Between the trimmed V and J ends, which lost 4 bases and 1 base, there was a span of 11 bases. CDR1 is MNHEY and CDR2 is SMNVEV in the germline V gene (reference sequence). CDR3 length: 15 residues. The chain's CDR3 is CASSYLGLSNQPQHF. CDR3 DNA sequence: TGTGCCAGCAGTTATCTGGGTTTAAGCAATCAGCCCCAGCATTTT.

The chain joins TRBV15 to TRBJ1-1; TRBD1 is a possible D gene (5 bases). This CDR3 region has 12 residues. CDR1 and CDR2 from the germline V gene are LNHNV and YYDKDF (reference sequence). Trimming removed 9 bases from V and 6 bases from J, with 14 bases in between. The CDR3 sequence: CATNRGGSEAFF. The CDR3 nucleotides are TGTGCCACGAACCGTGGGGGGTCTGAAGCTTTCTTT.

The chain links TRBV15 to TRBJ2-3, with D possibly being TRBD1 (5 bases). The CDR3 loop spans 18 amino acids. V was trimmed by 4 bases and J by 4 bases, leaving 24 bases between them. Per germline, CDR1 LNHNV and CDR2 YYDKDF (reference sequence). The chain's CDR3 is CATSKSRPARVTADTQYF. In DNA, the CDR3 is TGTGCCACCAGCAAATCCCGCCCAGCCCGAGTGACAGCAGATACGCAGTATTTT. Supplemented by reference TRBV15 and TRBJ2-3, the full variable domain reads DAMVIQNPRYQVTQFGKPVTLSCSQTLNHNVMYWYQQKSSQAPKLLFHYYDKDFNNEADTPDNFQSRRPNTSFCFLDIRSPGLGDTAMYLCATSKSRPARVTADTQYFGPGTRLTVL.

This clonotype was counted once. This rearrangement joins TRBV5-1 to TRBJ1-2, with D hard to call. CDR1 and CDR2 from the germline V gene are SGHRS and YFSETQ. The CDR3 is 15 residues long. Trimming took off 0 bases at V and 8 bases at J, with 17 bases between the two ends. CDR3 amino acids: CASSLGLDVEGGYTF. In nucleotides, the CDR3 is TGCGCCAGCAGCTTGGGGCTGGATGTCGAAGGGGGCTACACCTTC.